The clone carrying this T cell receptor (beta chain) appeared a single time. The antigen is unknown. This specimen comes from a study of cytomegalovirus exposure and HLA in healthy donors. Healthy bone marrow donors made up the donor group. PCR was performed using 60 Vbeta and 13 Jbeta primers. TCRdb's table, derived via immunoSEQ multiplex PCR, lists solely in-frame clones and lacks some. The repertoire holds 60,000 to 85,000 clones, over 60% seen once, with roughly an eighth in the top ten. Study-wide results and caveats: DRB1 had the most TCR associations and HLA-C the fewest, a later analysis found, with rates varying by HLA locus. Some V segments, including TRBV6-2 and TRBV6-3, were excluded as indistinguishable.

Germline CDR1 reads LNHDA; CDR2 reads SQIVND (reference sequence). The V and J ends lost 5 bases and 7 bases respectively, with 26 bases between them. The CDR3 length is 17 residues. The sequence was obtained from a male donor in good health and CMV-seropositive. Sequenced sample: PBMCs. This chain uses TRBV19 with TRBJ1-2; no clear D. CDR3 DNA sequence: TGTGCCAGTAGTCTTTTCCTCTTGGAGGGCCTAATGAGTGGCTACACCTTC. As protein: CASSLFLLEGLMSGYTF.